The 24 T cell receptor beta chains presented below share a single source sample, sequenced in a study of blood T cell repertoires in COVID-19. Method: immunoSEQ multiplex PCR; TCRdb's copy keeps in-frame clones and lacks some. The table lists 55,000 to 80,000 clones, about 70% of them singletons. The specimen was peripheral blood. The receptor source for this set is a human donor in a cohort sampled during active COVID-19.

The chain links TRBV30 to TRBJ1-2; TRBD1 might be the D (6 bases). Germline lookup yields CDR1 GTSNPN and CDR2 SVGIG (reference sequence). CDR3 length equals 13 residues. Deletions cut 4 bases from V and 1 base from J, with 10 bases between. The CDR3 bases are TGTGCCTGGACGGGACAAGTTAACTATGGCTACACCTTC. The encoded protein is CAWTGQVNYGYTF.

This chain connects TRBV7-2 to TRBJ2-1; weak D call: TRBD2 (5 bases). V gave up 5 bases and J gave up 2 bases, with 16 bases separating them. Germline-derived CDR1 and CDR2 are SGHTA and FQGNSA. The CDR3 spans 16 residues. The CDR3 nucleotides read TGTGCCAGCAGCGCCGATTCGGGATCGGCCTACAATGAGCAGTTCTTC. Translation: CASSADSGSAYNEQFF.

This sequence joins TRBV11-3 and TRBJ1-5; D possibly corresponds to TRBD1 (5 bases). V lost 0 bases, J lost 11 bases, and 14 bases lay in between. Germline CDR1 reads SGHNT; CDR2 reads YENEEA. The CDR3 runs 14 residues. As DNA, the CDR3 is TGTGCCAGCAGCTTAGATCACCCAGGGCTGTCCCAGCATTTT. It yields the protein CASSLDHPGLSQHF.

This CDR3 is CASSYNSGGSDTQYF. DNA of the CDR3: TGTGCCAGCAGTTACAATAGCGGGGGGTCAGATACGCAGTATTTT. The chain uses TRBV6-5 and TRBJ2-3; 10 nucleotides match TRBD2. The V and J ends lost 2 bases and 4 bases, in that order; junction bases with no gene match: 3. The CDR3 is 15 residues long. CDR1 is MNHEY and CDR2 is SVGAGI in the germline V gene.

The chain combines TRBV30 with TRBJ2-3; 8 nucleotides line up with TRBD2. This CDR3 region has 13 residues. The V gene's germline CDR1 is GTSNPN and CDR2 SVGIG (reference sequence). The ends lost 2 bases at V and 8 bases at J; junction bases unmatched: 6. CDR3 coding DNA: TGTGCCTGGAGTCGGGGGGGCCTTGGTACGCAGTATTTT. It specifies CAWSRGGLGTQYF. Complete variable domain (other parts from reference TRBV30 and TRBJ2-3): SQTIHQWPATLVQPVGSPLSLECTVEGTSNPNLYWYRQAAGRGLQLLFYSVGIGQISSEVPQNLSASRPQDRQFILSSKKLLLSDSGFYLCAWSRGGLGTQYFGPGTRLTVL.

CDR3: CAWSVDRNSPLHF. The CDR3, as DNA: TGTGCCTGGAGTGTGGACAGGAATTCACCCCTCCACTTT. V usage is TRBV30 and J usage is TRBJ1-6; TRBD1 matches at 7 bases. This CDR3 has 13 residues. V shed 0 bases and J 7 bases; nucleotides not matched to a gene: 0. Germline V gene lookup returns CDR1 GTSNPN and CDR2 SVGIG (reference sequence).

V usage is TRBV7-6 and J usage is TRBJ1-6, with D possibly being TRBD1 (5 bases). Trimming took off 5 bases at V and 4 bases at J, with 12 bases between the two ends. Looked up from germline, CDR1 is SGHVS and CDR2 is FNYEAQ. The CDR3 contains 15 residues. The CDR3: CASSPGSGYNSPLHF. The CDR3 region has the DNA TGTGCCAGCAGCCCCGGTTCAGGGTATAATTCACCCCTCCACTTT.

CDR3 nucleotides: TGCGCCAGCAGCGAGGGCCTGAGCTCCTACGAGCAGTACTTC. It is translated as CASSEGLSSYEQYF. The V call is TRBV5-1, the J call TRBJ2-7, with TRBD2 as a possible D gene (5 bases). Trimming shortened V by 4 bases and J by 0 bases, and 11 bases separated the two germline ends. The CDR3 runs to 14 residues. From germline, CDR1 is SGHRS and CDR2 YFSETQ.

This clone was counted once. V gene TRBV10-3 combines with J gene TRBJ1-4; maybe TRBD1 (6 bases). Trimming took off 5 bases at V and 0 bases at J, with 7 bases between the two ends. The germline CDR1 and CDR2 sequences are ENHRY and SYGVKD. CDR3 length equals 14 residues. The CDR3 sequence is CAISRTATNEKLFF. Written as DNA, the CDR3 is TGTGCCATCAGTAGGACAGCAACTAATGAAAAACTGTTTTTT.

The chain combines TRBV19 with TRBJ2-5; D unresolved. Germline-derived CDR1 and CDR2 are LNHDA and SQIVND (reference sequence). This CDR3 contains 13 residues. V shed 4 bases and J shed 3 bases, with 9 bases lying between them. The CDR3 sequence: CASSRLAEETQYF. The CDR3 bases are TGTGCCAGTAGTAGGCTTGCGGAAGAGACCCAGTACTTC.

The CDR3 DNA reads TGCGCCAGCAGCCAAGAGGGGGGTAAAGGCACCGGGGAGCTGTTTTTT. Its translation: CASSQEGGKGTGELFF. The chain carries TRBV4-1 and TRBJ2-2; tentatively, D is TRBD2 (6 bases). The ends were cut back, 0 bases at V and 4 bases at J, with 12 bases in the middle. Germline V CDR1 and CDR2: MGHRA, YSYEKL. The CDR3 spans 16 residues.

This chain connects TRBV14 to TRBJ2-7; tentative D call: TRBD1 (6 bases). Per germline, CDR1 SGHDN and CDR2 FVKESK. This CDR3 is built from 15 residues. V was clipped by 4 bases and J by 2 bases, with 15 bases between them. CDR3 sequence: CASSLRDTRTYEQYF. The CDR3 DNA is TGTGCCAGCAGCCTCCGGGACACCCGAACCTACGAGCAGTACTTC.

The V call is TRBV11-3, the J call TRBJ2-7; 12 bases agree with TRBD1. V lost 2 bases, J lost 3 bases, and 8 bases stayed unmatched. Looked up from germline, CDR1 is SGHNT and CDR2 is YENEEA. This CDR3 region has 17 residues. In nucleotides, the CDR3 is TGTGCCAGCAGCTTAACCGGGACAGGGGGCACTTACTACGAGCAGTACTTC. Its protein product is CASSLTGTGGTYYEQYF.

The J gene is TRBJ2-7, the V gene TRBV28, with TRBD2 matching over 7 bases. The CDR3 runs to 16 residues. The junction had 12 bases not matched to a gene; V was cut back by 4 bases and J by 3 bases. In germline, CDR1 is MDHEN, CDR2 SYDVKM. DNA for the CDR3: TGTGCCAGCAGTTCCGCCGGGGCTAGCGGTTACTACGAGCAGTACTTC. This encodes CASSSAGASGYYEQYF.

This clone has just a few counts. The chain joins TRBV19 to TRBJ1-5, with D possibly matching TRBD1 (5 bases). This CDR3 has 16 residues. CDR1 LNHDA and CDR2 SQIVND come from the germline V gene (reference sequence). V was pared by 3 bases and J by 4 bases, with 16 bases between. The CDR3 DNA follows: TGTGCCAGTAGTATTGTAGGTTCAACAGGAAATCAGCCCCAGCATTTT. It encodes CASSIVGSTGNQPQHF.

V gene TRBV4-2 combines with J gene TRBJ1-2; D might be TRBD1 (5 bases). Germline V gene data show CDR1 as LGHNA and CDR2 as YNFKEQ. Trimming removed 0 bases at V and 4 bases at J, with 15 bases between. This CDR3 contains 16 residues. The CDR3: CASSQDARGQLYGYTF. CDR3 nucleotide sequence: TGTGCCAGCAGCCAAGACGCCAGAGGACAACTCTATGGCTACACCTTC.

A few counts support this clone. The chain combines TRBV3-1 (or the pseudogene TRBV3-2) with TRBJ2-2, with unresolved D. The CDR3 contains 14 residues. The germline CDR1 and CDR2 sequences are LGHDT and YNNKEL (reference sequence). V was trimmed by 0 bases and J by 6 bases, leaving 8 bases between them. The CDR3 protein is CASSQDGRAGELFF. The DNA for the CDR3 is TGTGCCAGCAGCCAAGATGGTCGGGCCGGGGAGCTGTTTTTT.

The gene calls are TRBV30 and TRBJ2-3; TRBD1 aligns across 9 bases. Germline assignment: CDR1 GTSNPN and CDR2 SVGIG (reference sequence). V lost 1 base to trimming and J lost 5 bases; unmatched junction nucleotides: 7. The CDR3 is made up of 15 amino acids. DNA of the CDR3: TGTGCCTGGAGTGGCACAGGGGGCAGTGGAGATACGCAGTATTTT. Translating gives CAWSGTGGSGDTQYF. Together with reference TRBV30 and TRBJ2-3, the CDR3 gives the full variable domain: SQTIHQWPATLVQPVGSPLSLECTVEGTSNPNLYWYRQAAGRGLQLLFYSVGIGQISSEVPQNLSASRPQDRQFILSSKKLLLSDSGFYLCAWSGTGGSGDTQYFGPGTRLTVL.

The chain carries TRBV19 and TRBJ2-3; maybe TRBD1 (6 bases). Trimming removed 5 bases from V and 2 bases from J, with 11 bases in between. Germline V gene lookup returns CDR1 LNHDA and CDR2 SQIVND (reference sequence). The CDR3 extends over 14 amino acids. CDR3 sequence reads: CASSYQGPTDTQYF. DNA of the CDR3: TGTGCCAGTAGTTATCAGGGGCCCACAGATACGCAGTATTTT.

The genes are TRBV4-3 and TRBJ1-6; 8 positions match TRBD1. The junction had 7 bases not matched to a gene; V was cut back by 4 bases and J by 8 bases. CDR1 and CDR2 (germline): LGHNA, YSLEER. CDR3 length equals 15 residues. The CDR3 here is CASSLQPGGDSPLHF. CDR3 nucleotide sequence: TGCGCCAGCAGCCTTCAGCCAGGGGGCGATTCACCCCTCCACTTT.

This rearrangement joins TRBV4-3 to TRBJ2-1; TRBD1 aligns across 8 bases. CDR3 size: 15 residues. The ends lost 0 bases at V and 9 bases at J; junction bases unmatched: 7. Per the germline V gene, CDR1 is LGHNA and CDR2 is YSLEER. Here the CDR3 DNA reads TGCGCCAGCAGCCAAGATGGGCAGGGGGCGACTGAGCAGTTCTTC. It codes for CASSQDGQGATEQFF.

The chain joins TRBV4-2 to TRBJ1-5, with D possibly matching TRBD1 (6 bases). V shed 0 bases and J shed 1 base, with 10 bases lying between them. CDR3 length equals 16 residues. The germline gives CDR1 LGHNA, CDR2 YNFKEQ. The CDR3 sequence: CASSQEPDRSNQPQHF. The CDR3, as DNA: TGTGCCAGCAGCCAAGAACCTGACAGGAGCAATCAGCCCCAGCATTTT.

This chain joins TRBV15 and TRBJ1-4; 9 bases agree with TRBD1. The CDR3 runs to 15 residues. CDR1 and CDR2 from the germline V gene are LNHNV and YYDKDF (reference sequence). V was clipped by 3 bases and J by 8 bases; unmatched bases: 7. This chain's CDR3 is CATSSPGQGSEKLFF. The CDR3 DNA reads TGTGCCACCAGCAGCCCGGGACAGGGAAGCGAAAAACTGTTTTTT.

In this sample, this clone turned up a few times. This rearrangement joins TRBV29-1 to TRBJ1-2, with D perhaps TRBD1 (6 bases). The CDR3 sequence is 12 residues long. Trimming stripped 4 bases from V and 8 bases from J, with 14 bases between. Germline V lookup: CDR1 SQVTM, CDR2 ANQGSEA. This CDR3 is CSVGDIWGGYTF. As DNA, the CDR3 is TGCAGCGTTGGGGACATTTGGGGAGGCTACACCTTC.